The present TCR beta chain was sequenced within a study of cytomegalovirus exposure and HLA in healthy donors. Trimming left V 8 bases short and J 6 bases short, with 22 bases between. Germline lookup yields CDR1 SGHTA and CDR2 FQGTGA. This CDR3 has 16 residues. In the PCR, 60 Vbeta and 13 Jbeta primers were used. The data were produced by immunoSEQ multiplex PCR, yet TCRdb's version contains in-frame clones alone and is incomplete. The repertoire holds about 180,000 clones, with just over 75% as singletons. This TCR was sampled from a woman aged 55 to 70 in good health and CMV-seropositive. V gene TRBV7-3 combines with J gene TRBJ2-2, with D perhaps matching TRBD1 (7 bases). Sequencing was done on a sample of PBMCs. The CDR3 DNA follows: TGTGCCAGCGAAGAAAGGAGGGGGCAAAGAGCCGGGGAGCTGTTTTTT. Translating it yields CASEERRGQRAGELFF.